This T cell receptor beta chain was captured in a study of cytomegalovirus exposure and HLA in healthy donors. Regarding this clone: What it binds is unknown.

Germline V gives CDR1 SGHDT, CDR2 YYEEEE. This CDR3 is built from 12 residues. V shed 1 base and J shed 1 base, with 3 bases lying between them. The PCR was carried out with 60 Vbeta primers and 13 Jbeta primers. TCRdb's copy holds only in-frame clones and misses some; the assay was immunoSEQ multiplex PCR. The table shows roughly 74,000 clones, with around 78% occurring only once. Overall study findings and caveats: Association with HLA alleles at 0.05 false discovery rate was found for about 17,000 TCR beta sequences in a later analysis.

This clonotype was obtained from a middle-aged man in good health and CMV-seronegative. This chain joins TRBV5-6 and TRBJ2-7; D uncertain. The sequencing sample was made of PBMCs. This CDR3 is CASSLQSYEQYF. The CDR3 nucleotides are TGTGCCAGCAGCTTGCAGTCCTACGAGCAGTACTTC. Drawing the rest from reference TRBV5-6 and TRBJ2-7, the complete variable domain is DAGVTQSPTHLIKTRGQQVTLRCSPKSGHDTVSWYQQALGQGPQFIFQYYEEEERQRGNFPDRFSGHQFPNYSSELNVNALLLGDSALYLCASSLQSYEQYFGPGTRLTVT.